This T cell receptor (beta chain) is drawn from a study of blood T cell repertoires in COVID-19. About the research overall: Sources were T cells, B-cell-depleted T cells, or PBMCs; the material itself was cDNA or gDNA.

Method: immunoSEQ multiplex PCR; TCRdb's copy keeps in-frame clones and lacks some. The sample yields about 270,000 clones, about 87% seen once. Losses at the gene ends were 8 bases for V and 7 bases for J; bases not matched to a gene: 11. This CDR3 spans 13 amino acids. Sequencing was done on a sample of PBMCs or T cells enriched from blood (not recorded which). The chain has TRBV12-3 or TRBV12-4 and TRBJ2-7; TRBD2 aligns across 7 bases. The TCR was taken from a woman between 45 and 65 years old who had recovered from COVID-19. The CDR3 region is CASARRGSVEQYF. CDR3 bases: TGTGCCAGCGCCCGGCGGGGGTCCGTTGAGCAGTACTTC.